This T cell receptor (beta chain) was captured in a study of radiotherapy plus CTLA-4 blockade in lung cancer. Study as a whole: Disease control reached under 35%, with objective responses in over 15%.

Sequenced by immunoSEQ multiplex PCR; TCRdb stores in-frame clones only, minus some. The sample consists of approximately 110,000 clones, more than 75% of them appearing once. The germline gives CDR1 SGHTA, CDR2 FQGNSA. Between the trimmed V and J ends, which lost 3 bases and 0 bases, there was a span of 14 bases. The CDR3 has 16 residues. In regard to this clone: Other DNA variants within this sample encode the same CDR3.

The TCR was taken from a human donor with non-small cell lung cancer that progressed on radiotherapy plus ipilimumab. Some clones in this sample may be carry-over from other donors' samples. Material: peripheral blood, obtained from a patient treated with radiotherapy plus ipilimumab. This chain uses TRBV7-2 with TRBJ1-2; D is uncertain. In nucleotides, the CDR3 is TGTGCCAGCAGCTTCGTGGTGAGGTTGGCTAACTATGGCTACACCTTC. Residues: CASSFVVRLANYGYTF.